This entry lists 9 T cell receptor beta chains sequenced from one sample in a study of regulatory T cells in long-lasting Graves disease. The time point was: newly diagnosed GD, antithyroid drugs for less than 3 months. PBMCs provided the RNA from which the TCR library was made. TCR beta libraries were built with iRepertoire HTBI primers and Arm-PCR of CDR3 regions. TCRdb used MiXCR to reprocess the multiplex PCR reads, holding one entry per CDR3 protein. Among about 610,000 distinct CDR3 sequences, more than 15% were seen once, and the ten largest hold around 12%. This same sample was also part of a study on T cells in Graves' hyperthyroidism and ophthalmopathy.

Here the sequenced sample was peripheral blood mononuclear cells (PBMCs), taken at new diagnosis, from a patient treated with antithyroid drugs. The receptors stem from a man younger than 35 with Graves disease.

This clonotype has only a few counts. The rearrangement uses TRBV12-3 or TRBV12-4 and TRBJ2-7; a weak D match, TRBD2 (5 bases). V was shortened by 3 bases and J by 5 bases, with 14 bases between the two germline ends. The CDR3 sequence is 14 residues long. CDR3 protein: CASSFYPSTHEQYF. The CDR3 DNA is TGTGCCAGCAGTTTTTATCCTAGCACCCACGAGCAGTACTTC.

This clonotype was seen ten or more times. The chain uses TRBV7-9 and TRBJ2-7; 10 nucleotides align to TRBD1. The trim removed 5 bases at V and 2 bases at J, leaving 12 bases unmatched. The CDR3 length is 17 residues. Germline-derived CDR1 and CDR2 are SEHNR and FQNEAQ (reference sequence). The CDR3 reads CASSPGARTGGAYEQYF. The CDR3 DNA sequence: TGTGCCAGCAGCCCGGGGGCTAGGACAGGGGGGGCCTACGAGCAGTACTTC. Filled out from reference TRBV7-9 and TRBJ2-7, the complete variable domain reads DTGVSQNPRHKITKRGQNVTFRCDPISEHNRLYWYRQTLGQGPEFLTYFQNEAQLEKSRLLSDRFSAERPKGSFSTLEIQRTEQGDSAMYLCASSPGARTGGAYEQYFGPGTRLTVT.

The chain has TRBV9 and TRBJ1-1; possible D gene TRBD1, 6 bases. The V gene lost 4 bases and the J gene lost 0 bases, with 16 bases spanning the gap. Germline values: CDR1 SGDLS, CDR2 YYNGEE. The CDR3 has 16 amino acids. DNA of the CDR3: TGTGCCAGCAGCTTTTTTACGGGGGGCATGAACACTGAAGCTTTCTTT. Translating gives CASSFFTGGMNTEAFF.

This clonotype came up a few times. The CDR3 sequence: CASSRSSEKLFF. CDR3 sequence (DNA): TGCGCCAGCAGCCGAAGTTCCGAAAAACTGTTTTTT. This chain joins TRBV4-1 and TRBJ1-4; D ambiguous. CDR1 MGHRA and CDR2 YSYEKL come from the germline V gene. The CDR3 totals 12 residues. Trimming removed 4 bases at V and 8 bases at J, with 8 bases between.

The chain joins TRBV7-6 to TRBJ2-5; TRBD2 might be the D (5 bases). The CDR3 covers 14 residues. Per germline, CDR1 SGHVS and CDR2 FNYEAQ. V lost 5 bases and J 1 base, leaving 11 bases between the germline ends. CDR3 DNA sequence: TGTGCCAGCAGCAAAAGCGGAGTCCAAGAGACCCAGTACTTC. Protein product: CASSKSGVQETQYF.

V gene TRBV6-1 combines with J gene TRBJ2-6; D unclear. Germline loops: CDR1 MNHNS, CDR2 SASEGT. This CDR3 is 13 amino acids long. V was cut by 4 bases and J by 2 bases, with 3 bases left in between. In DNA, the CDR3 is TGTGCCAGCAGTGGTACTGGGGCCAACGTCCTGACTTTC. The encoded protein is CASSGTGANVLTF.

This clonotype appeared a few times. J is TRBJ1-4 and V is TRBV24-1; TRBD1 might be the D (6 bases). Germline V gives CDR1 KGHDR, CDR2 SFDVKD. Trimming cost V 4 bases and J 7 bases, with 15 bases left between them. The CDR3 is made up of 15 amino acids. The CDR3 here is CATSERQGRLEKLFF. CDR3 bases: TGTGCCACCAGTGAACGGCAGGGGAGACTTGAAAAACTGTTTTTT.

This clonotype was recorded at least ten times. The chain recombines TRBV6-5 with TRBJ2-1; TRBD2 matches 8 bases. The CDR3 is made up of 18 amino acids. In germline, CDR1 is MNHEY, CDR2 SVGAGI. After removal of 4 bases from V and 0 bases from J, the junction contained 11 bases not matched to a gene. DNA of the CDR3: TGTGCCAGCAGTTCCCCAGGTAGCGGGGCTTCCTCCTACAATGAGCAGTTCTTC. It codes for CASSSPGSGASSYNEQFF.

Ten or more counts support this clonotype. The chain carries TRBV7-9 and TRBJ2-7, with D possibly matching TRBD2 (6 bases). V dropped 4 bases and J dropped 0 bases, with 16 bases sitting between them. Germline loops: CDR1 SEHNR, CDR2 FQNEAQ (reference sequence). The CDR3 is made up of 16 amino acids. CDR3 DNA sequence: TGTGCCAGCAGCTATCCTCCACGGGGGAGCTCCTACGAGCAGTACTTC. Translated: CASSYPPRGSSYEQYF.